A selection of T cell receptor beta chains follows, all from one sample in a study of blood T cell repertoires in COVID-19. The assay was immunoSEQ multiplex PCR, and TCRdb's table has in-frame clones only and misses some. The sample includes tens of thousands of clones, roughly 88% of them seen just once. The sequenced sample consisted of peripheral blood. These receptors were taken from a man at least 80 years old with active or convalescent COVID-19. Both conserved end residues are part of each CDR3. D genes are given only for firm matches. Some rows mark clone size as missing; the rest say once, few, many or name a class of expanded clone.

clone_size,d_call,j_call,v_call,cdr3_nt,cdr3_aa
-,TRBD2,TRBJ2-7,TRBV7-9,TGTGCCAGCAGGACCGGGACTAGCGGGTCGGCGCAGTACTTC,CASRTGTSGSAQYF
once,TRBD1,TRBJ1-6,TRBV7-9,TGTGCCAGCAGCCGCACAGGGGCCGGTAATTCACCCCTCCACTTT,CASSRTGAGNSPLHF
-,-,TRBJ1-1,TRBV3-1/TRBV3-2,TGTGCCAGCAGGCCAGATACTACAGGGCGGGCAGAAGCTTTCTTT,CASRPDTTGRAEAFF
few,-,TRBJ1-1,TRBV7-9,TGTGCCAGCAGCTTATTCGTGACTGAAGCTTTCTTT,CASSLFVTEAFF
-,-,TRBJ2-7,TRBV7-7,TGTGCAGTGGGTGGGCAGGGTGAGATCGAGCAGTACTTC,CAVGGQGEIEQYF
few,TRBD2,TRBJ2-3,TRBV28,TGTGCCAGCAGTTTGGGACTAGCGGGGGGAGATACGCAGTATTTT,CASSLGLAGGDTQYF
-,TRBD1,TRBJ1-3,TRBV5-1,TGCGCCAGCAGCTTTATGGGGGACCAGGGGGCCAACACCATATATTTT,CASSFMGDQGANTIYF
-,-,TRBJ2-3,TRBV18,TGTGCCAGCTCACCGAGGATCACAGATACGCAGTATTTT,CASSPRITDTQYF
-,TRBD2,TRBJ2-5,TRBV28,TGTGCCAGCAGTTTTAGGGGGGGTAGCGGGGCCAAACAAGAGACCCAGTACTTC,CASSFRGGSGAKQETQYF
once,-,TRBJ2-1,TRBV21-1,TGTGCCAGCAGCAAAGTCGGCCAAGCCGGACAGGGTAAAAATGAGCAGTTCTTC,CASSKVGQAGQGKNEQFF
-,-,TRBJ1-2,TRBV29-1,TGCAGCGCCAACCAAGGGGGGGGCAGGATATATGGCTACACCTTC,CSANQGGGRIYGYTF
-,TRBD1,TRBJ2-5,TRBV7-8,TGTGCCAGCAGCTTAAACAGGGGCCAAGAGACCCAGTACTTC,CASSLNRGQETQYF